The 17 T cell receptor beta chains given below trace back to one sample, sequenced in a study of blood T cell repertoires in COVID-19. The method was immunoSEQ multiplex PCR; TCRdb's version includes in-frame clones alone and lacks a portion of them. Here the sample spans 200,000 to 250,000 clones, 92% being singletons. The sample consisted of peripheral blood. These receptors came from a man under 40 with COVID-19, enrolled during active disease.

The CDR3 here is CATSDSSTGDYNEQFF. The DNA of the CDR3 is TGTGCCACCAGTGATTCCTCGACAGGGGACTACAATGAGCAGTTCTTC. The chain links TRBV24-1 to TRBJ2-1; 8 nucleotides match TRBD1. Germline CDR1 KGHDR, CDR2 SFDVKD. The length of the CDR3 is 16 residues. With 2 bases clipped from V and 3 bases from J, the junction kept 5 bases outside the gene matches.

This clone turned up a few times. J is TRBJ2-2 and V is TRBV29-1; 9 bases are a match to TRBD2. Germline CDR1 SQVTM, CDR2 ANQGSEA. The length of the CDR3 is 14 residues. The trim removed 6 bases at V and 2 bases at J, leaving 4 bases unmatched. CDR3 coding DNA: TGCAGCGTCAGGGGGACTAGCAACACCGGGGAGCTGTTTTTT. This encodes CSVRGTSNTGELFF.

The chain is built from TRBV10-2 and TRBJ2-3; 11 bases agree with TRBD2. Germline V gene lookup returns CDR1 WSHSY and CDR2 SAAADI. V lost 3 bases and J lost 5; bases outside the gene matches: 7. The CDR3 is 16 residues long. The CDR3, as DNA: TGCGCCAGCAGTGACCGATTAGCGGGGGGGCAAGATACGCAGTATTTT. The encoded protein is CASSDRLAGGQDTQYF.

The chain couples TRBV2 to TRBJ1-1; D unresolved. The CDR3 spans 14 residues. The V end lost 1 base, the J end lost 9 bases, and 15 bases lay between the germline ends. The V gene's germline CDR1 is SNHLY and CDR2 FYNNEI. CDR3 amino acids: CASSEGGIGKQAFF. CDR3 sequence (DNA): TGTGCCAGCAGTGAAGGGGGAATCGGGAAACAAGCTTTCTTT.

The genes are TRBV6-1 and TRBJ1-2; 9 bases are a match to TRBD1. With 5 bases clipped from V and 4 bases from J, the junction kept 11 bases outside the gene matches. The CDR3 totals 16 residues. Germline V CDR1 and CDR2: MNHNS, SASEGT. CDR3 sequence (DNA): TGTGCCAGCAGTCAAGAGACAGGGGGTGTACGCTATGGCTACACCTTC. Its protein is CASSQETGGVRYGYTF.

The chain joins TRBV3-1 (or the pseudogene TRBV3-2) to TRBJ2-4; 8 bases match TRBD1. The V segment lost 0 bases and the J segment 13 bases; nucleotides outside the gene matches: 2. The CDR3 spans 12 residues. Germline V CDR1 and CDR2: LGHDT, YNNKEL (reference sequence). DNA of the CDR3: TGTGCCAGCAGCCAAGAGACAGGGGTGCAGTACTTC. It is translated as CASSQETGVQYF.

The chain employs TRBV9 and TRBJ2-7; D unclear. CDR3 length: 14 amino acids. The V gene lost 2 bases and the J gene lost 2 bases, with 11 bases spanning the gap. CDR1 SGDLS and CDR2 YYNGEE come from the germline V gene. CDR3 bases: TGTGCCAGCAGCGTCCAGGCTAACACCTACGAGCAGTACTTC. This translates into CASSVQANTYEQYF.

V and J are TRBV9 and TRBJ2-3; no reliable D call. Germline V CDR1 and CDR2: SGDLS, YYNGEE. The CDR3 spans 16 residues. Trimming pared 0 bases from V and 0 bases from J, leaving 11 bases between. The CDR3: CASSVVAVPSTDTQYF. CDR3 nucleotide sequence: TGTGCCAGCAGCGTAGTAGCCGTTCCCAGCACAGATACGCAGTATTTT.

The chain links TRBV5-1 to TRBJ2-7; D gene ambiguous. Germline V gene sequence: CDR1 SGHRS, CDR2 YFSETQ. Trimming left V 0 bases short and J 2 bases short, with 15 bases between. This CDR3 spans 16 amino acids. The CDR3 DNA is TGCGCCAGCAGCTTGGGACGTACTGGGCGAACCTACGAGCAGTACTTC. Protein product: CASSLGRTGRTYEQYF.

This clone was observed a handful of times. The chain employs TRBV6-5 and TRBJ2-2, with 8 bases fitting TRBD1. V shed 8 bases, J shed 0 bases, and the junction held 2 bases outside the gene matches. CDR3 size: 14 residues. Germline assignment: CDR1 MNHEY and CDR2 SVGAGI. The CDR3 nucleotides are TGTGCCAGCGGACAGGGTTCGAACACCGGGGAGCTGTTTTTT. This gives the protein CASGQGSNTGELFF.

The chain links TRBV2 to TRBJ1-1; perhaps TRBD1 as D (5 bases). The V end was cut by 8 bases, the J end by 1 base, with 11 bases between. Germline CDR1 and CDR2: SNHLY and FYNNEI. The CDR3 totals 13 residues. CDR3 coding DNA: TGTGCCAGCCAACCTACAGGGAACACTGAAGCTTTCTTT. Its protein is CASQPTGNTEAFF.

This clone has a single count. J is TRBJ1-3 and V is TRBV4-1; D is possibly TRBD1 (6 bases). V gave up 0 bases and J gave up 4 bases, with 13 bases separating them. The CDR3 spans 16 residues. CDR1 is MGHRA, CDR2 YSYEKL, per germline. In DNA form, the CDR3 reads TGCGCCAGCAGCCAAGATCCAGGGGCGTCCGGAAACACCATATATTTT. Amino acids: CASSQDPGASGNTIYF.

The chain carries TRBV29-1 and TRBJ1-1, with D possibly being TRBD1 (6 bases). Trimming shortened V by 4 bases and J by 1 base, and 7 bases separated the two germline ends. Germline V CDR1 and CDR2: SQVTM, ANQGSEA. The CDR3 totals 12 residues. The CDR3 sequence is CSVAQGNTEAFF. The CDR3 DNA is TGCAGCGTTGCACAGGGGAACACTGAAGCTTTCTTT. The full variable domain, in which reference TRBV29-1 and TRBJ1-1 provide the parts outside the CDR3, is SAVISQKPSRDICQRGTSLTIQCQVDSQVTMMFWYRQQPGQSLTLIATANQGSEATYESGFVIDKFPISRPNLTFSTLTVSNMSPEDSSIYLCSVAQGNTEAFFGQGTRLTVV.

This clone was picked up one time. V is TRBV28 and J is TRBJ1-2, with 10 nucleotides matching TRBD1. The ends lost 7 bases at V and 4 bases at J; junction bases unmatched: 9. The CDR3 contains 15 residues. Germline V gene sequence: CDR1 MDHEN, CDR2 SYDVKM. The CDR3 DNA reads as TGTGCCAGCACCCTACAGGGGGACAGGGGCTATGGCTACACCTTC. It is translated as CASTLQGDRGYGYTF.

This clone was recorded only once. The chain combines TRBV28 with TRBJ2-1, with D possibly being TRBD1 (6 bases). The V and J ends lost 3 bases and 4 bases respectively, with 10 bases between them. Germline assignment: CDR1 MDHEN and CDR2 SYDVKM. CDR3 length: 14 amino acids. This chain's CDR3 is CASSLRGFYNEQFF. In DNA form, the CDR3 reads TGTGCCAGCAGTTTGAGGGGGTTTTACAATGAGCAGTTCTTC.

V is TRBV29-1 and J is TRBJ1-2, with a weak D call TRBD1 (5 bases). Germline V gene sequence: CDR1 SQVTM, CDR2 ANQGSEA. V gave up 3 bases and J gave up 4 bases, with 6 bases separating them. The CDR3 has 11 residues. The CDR3 region has the DNA TGCAGCGTTGACGACAGCTATGGCTACACCTTC. Translated: CSVDDSYGYTF.

The rearrangement links TRBV12-3 or TRBV12-4 to TRBJ2-5, with D perhaps matching TRBD1 (6 bases). This CDR3 contains 13 residues. Trimming pared 3 bases from V and 4 bases from J, leaving 9 bases between. CDR3 region: CASSFQGPETQYF. The DNA for the CDR3 is TGTGCCAGCAGTTTTCAGGGGCCAGAGACCCAGTACTTC.